The rows below give T cell receptor beta chains drawn from one sample of a study of T cells in localized non-small cell lung cancer. TCRdb keeps only in-frame clones here, not all; method: immunoSEQ multiplex PCR. The sample records roughly 72,000 clones, about nine tenths being singletons. The sample was peripheral blood, taken before any cancer treatment. These receptors were taken from a male donor aged 60 or over with stage III squamous cell lung carcinoma. Both conserved end residues are part of each CDR3. The D gene is left open where the match is weak.

j_call v_call d_call cdr3_aa cdr3_nt
TRBJ2-2 TRBV5-4 TRBD1 CASSLHGQGDTGELFF TGTGCCAGCAGCCTACATGGACAGGGGGACACCGGGGAGCTGTTTTTT
TRBJ2-2 TRBV7-8 TRBD2 CASSPSGTSGYNKTGELFF TGTGCCAGCAGCCCGTCCGGGACTAGCGGGTACAATAAGACCGGGGAGCTGTTTTTT
TRBJ1-4 TRBV29-1 . CSVGLSFEEKLFF TGCAGCGTCGGACTCTCGTTCGAGGAAAAACTGTTTTTT
TRBJ2-2 TRBV5-4 . CASSSRAGTATGELFF TGTGCCAGCAGCTCTCGAGCCGGGACCGCCACCGGGGAGCTGTTTTTT
TRBJ1-3 TRBV10-3 . CAISGDGSSGNTIYF TGTGCCATCAGTGGAGACGGTAGCTCTGGAAACACCATATATTTT
TRBJ2-3 TRBV29-1 TRBD2 CSVEGGGGGAADTQYF TGCAGCGTTGAAGGCGGCGGCGGGGGGGCTGCAGATACGCAGTATTTT
TRBJ2-1 TRBV19 TRBD2 CASNLRLAGEREQFF TGTGCCAGTAATCTGAGACTAGCGGGGGAAAGGGAGCAGTTCTTC
TRBJ2-7 TRBV15 TRBD2 CATSTGLAGAYEQYF TGTGCCACCAGCACGGGACTAGCGGGGGCCTACGAGCAGTACTTC
TRBJ2-7 TRBV5-4 . CASSHSSSYEQYF TGTGCCAGCAGCCATTCTAGTTCCTACGAGCAGTACTTC
TRBJ2-5 TRBV6-6 . CASSRQEETQYF TGTGCCAGCAGCCGACAGGAAGAGACCCAGTACTTC
TRBJ1-2 TRBV7-9 TRBD1 CASSTGGAGYGYTF TGTGCCAGCAGTACAGGGGGCGCAGGCTATGGCTACACCTTC
TRBJ1-2 TRBV9 . CASSVEGAYGYTF TGTGCCAGCAGCGTAGAAGGCGCCTATGGCTACACCTTC
TRBJ2-4 TRBV11-2 . CASSLDRGANIQYF TGTGCCAGCAGCTTAGATCGGGGGGCGAACATTCAGTACTTC
TRBJ2-3 TRBV7-2 . CASSLAVVSADTQYF TGTGCCAGCAGCTTAGCGGTAGTTTCTGCAGATACGCAGTATTTT